These 27 T cell receptor beta chains were sequenced from one sample in a study of shared clonotypes between healthy human individuals. The method was immunoSEQ multiplex PCR; TCRdb's version includes in-frame clones alone and lacks a portion of them. The sample lists under 1,900,000 clones, less than 99% occurring once. The sequencing sample was made of naive CD4+ T cells sorted from blood. Specified subset: CD45RA+ positively selected. The source is a man in his thirties or forties in good health.

The CDR3 loop is CASSLLAGNMNEQYF. CDR3 nucleotides: TGTGCCAGCAGCTTACTAGCGGGAAATATGAACGAGCAGTACTTC. The gene calls are TRBV7-3 and TRBJ2-7; 9 bases map to TRBD2. This CDR3 has 15 amino acids. V was clipped by 2 bases and J by 5 bases; unmatched bases: 7. The germline V gene encodes CDR1 SGHTA and CDR2 FQGTGA.

This chain connects TRBV2 to TRBJ2-7; 8 bases agree with TRBD2. The CDR3 sequence is 13 residues long. Germline lookup yields CDR1 SNHLY and CDR2 FYNNEI. V shed 6 bases and J 6 bases; nucleotides not matched to a gene: 7. CDR3 in amino acids: CASSAGGLAEQYF. The DNA of the CDR3 is TGTGCCAGCAGCGCCGGCGGACTAGCCGAGCAGTACTTC.

V and J are TRBV28 and TRBJ2-7; D unclear. V was clipped by 2 bases and J by 2 bases, with 16 bases between them. This CDR3 region has 16 residues. Germline V CDR1 and CDR2: MDHEN, SYDVKM. CDR3 in DNA: TGTGCCAGCAGTTTAAATTGGCTAGATAGTACCTACGAGCAGTACTTC. Translation: CASSLNWLDSTYEQYF.

The rearrangement links TRBV5-1 to TRBJ2-2, with TRBD2 matching 8 bases. V shed 4 bases, J shed 6 bases, and the junction held 17 bases outside the gene matches. The CDR3 has 18 residues. Germline-derived CDR1 and CDR2 are SGHRS and YFSETQ. In DNA form, the CDR3 reads TGCGCCAGCAGCCGAAAGATTTCCGGGACTAGTGACGCCGGGGAGCTGTTTTTT. Protein sequence: CASSRKISGTSDAGELFF.

V gene TRBV5-1 combines with J gene TRBJ2-3, with a weak D call TRBD2 (6 bases). The CDR3 runs to 14 residues. The germline gives CDR1 SGHRS, CDR2 YFSETQ. V lost 5 bases, J lost 1 base, and 11 bases lay in between. CDR3 residues: CASRRREGTDTQYF. The CDR3 DNA follows: TGCGCCAGCAGACGGAGGGAGGGCACAGATACGCAGTATTTT.

V is TRBV11-2 and J is TRBJ2-7, with 8 bases identical to TRBD2. J was trimmed by 1 base and V by 5 bases; bases with no gene match: 4. Germline lookup yields CDR1 SGHAT and CDR2 FQNNGV. The CDR3 runs 14 residues. The DNA of the CDR3 is TGTGCCAGCAGCCCACGACTAGCGTCCTACGAGCAGTACTTC. Translating it yields CASSPRLASYEQYF.

This clone was observed once. The chain uses TRBV5-4 and TRBJ2-7; TRBD1 is a possible D gene (6 bases). The CDR3 loop spans 14 amino acids. Trimming pared 4 bases from V and 3 bases from J, leaving 14 bases between. Germline CDR1 is SGHNT and CDR2 is YYREEE (reference sequence). The CDR3 reads CASSLGQKHYEQYF. CDR3 coding DNA: TGTGCCAGCAGCCTAGGACAGAAGCACTACGAGCAGTACTTC.

This chain connects TRBV7-6 to TRBJ1-1; perhaps TRBD1 as D (5 bases). The germline CDR1 and CDR2 sequences are SGHVS and FNYEAQ. The germline V and J ends were trimmed by 1 base and 4 bases, with 16 bases remaining between them. The CDR3 covers 16 residues. CDR3 DNA sequence: TGTGCCAGCAGCTTAGTGGGGCCCGCCCATGGCACTGAAGCTTTCTTT. Protein product: CASSLVGPAHGTEAFF.

The chain links TRBV4-2 to TRBJ1-4; a possible D gene is TRBD1 (5 bases). Germline CDR1 LGHNA, CDR2 YNFKEQ. The germline V and J ends were trimmed by 3 bases and 7 bases, with 18 bases remaining between them. The CDR3 spans 16 residues. The CDR3 here is CASSQARHAGGEKLFF. The CDR3 DNA sequence: TGTGCCAGCAGCCAGGCCCGACACGCCGGGGGTGAAAAACTGTTTTTT.

V is TRBV4-3 and J is TRBJ2-7; 8 nucleotides match TRBD2. V lost 0 bases to trimming and J lost 0 bases; unmatched junction nucleotides: 4. Per germline, CDR1 LGHNA and CDR2 YSLEER. The CDR3 length is 16 residues. The CDR3 loop is CASSQDLGTSSYEQYF. CDR3 nucleotide sequence: TGCGCCAGCAGCCAAGATCTAGGGACTAGCTCCTACGAGCAGTACTTC.

The chain combines TRBV28 with TRBJ2-1; no reliable D call. This CDR3 region has 13 residues. Trimming removed 7 bases from V and 0 bases from J, with 7 bases in between. Germline lookup yields CDR1 MDHEN and CDR2 SYDVKM. The CDR3 loop is CASKRGSYNEQFF. The CDR3 nucleotides read TGTGCCAGCAAGCGAGGCTCCTACAATGAGCAGTTCTTC.

The chain combines TRBV2 with TRBJ2-6, with D unresolved. This CDR3 has 15 amino acids. The V and J ends lost 8 bases and 0 bases respectively, with 11 bases between them. Germline lookup yields CDR1 SNHLY and CDR2 FYNNEI. In nucleotides, the CDR3 is TGTGCCAGCTCCGGAGCCCGCTCTGGGGCCAACGTCCTGACTTTC. Translation: CASSGARSGANVLTF.

The chain is built from TRBV29-1 and TRBJ2-1, with 10 bases lining up with TRBD2. Trimming cost V 0 bases and J 5 bases; bases outside gene matches: 7. Germline CDR1 reads SQVTM; CDR2 reads ANQGSEA. The CDR3 has 16 residues. The CDR3 nucleotides read TGCAGCGTTGAAGATTGGGCTAGCGGGGGCCACAATGAGCAGTTCTTC. Its translation: CSVEDWASGGHNEQFF.

V is TRBV10-3 and J is TRBJ2-3; D gene ambiguous. The CDR3 sequence is 12 residues long. Germline V gives CDR1 ENHRY, CDR2 SYGVKD. V dropped 4 bases and J dropped 5 bases, with 7 bases sitting between them. CDR3 in DNA: TGTGCCATCAGTGGGGCGTTAGATACGCAGTATTTT. This sequence encodes CAISGALDTQYF.

The V and J genes are TRBV7-9 and TRBJ1-3; no reliable D call. The CDR3 loop spans 15 amino acids. CDR1 and CDR2 (germline): SEHNR, FQNEAQ (reference sequence). Trimming took 5 bases from V and 0 from J, leaving 11 bases between them. The CDR3: CASSRPGVSGNTIYF. CDR3 DNA: TGTGCCAGCAGCCGCCCCGGGGTCTCTGGAAACACCATATATTTT.

The chain couples TRBV5-4 to TRBJ2-7; 8 nucleotides agree with TRBD2. CDR1 is SGHNT and CDR2 is YYREEE in the germline V gene (reference sequence). The CDR3 covers 15 residues. V lost 4 bases and J lost 2; bases outside the gene matches: 8. The CDR3 region is CASSLSGRVPYEQYF. Here the CDR3 DNA reads TGTGCCAGCAGCCTGTCCGGGAGGGTGCCCTACGAGCAGTACTTC.

The genes are TRBV11-2 and TRBJ1-4; D call uncertain. Trimming shortened V by 4 bases and J by 1 base, and 13 bases separated the two germline ends. The CDR3 length is 16 residues. Germline lookup yields CDR1 SGHAT and CDR2 FQNNGV. The CDR3 nucleotides read TGTGCCAGCAGCTCGAAGACATTTTTAACTAATGAAAAACTGTTTTTT. Translated, it gives CASSSKTFLTNEKLFF.

This chain connects TRBV5-8 to TRBJ2-5, with D uncertain. The CDR3 has 13 residues. V was clipped by 0 bases and J by 9 bases, with 12 bases between them. The germline CDR1 and CDR2 sequences are SGHTS and YDEGEE. The chain's CDR3 is CASSLATGFAQYF. In DNA form, the CDR3 reads TGTGCCAGCAGCTTGGCTACTGGGTTTGCCCAGTACTTC.

The rearrangement joins TRBV28 to TRBJ1-5; TRBD1 matches 8 bases. Per the germline V gene, CDR1 is MDHEN and CDR2 is SYDVKM. This CDR3 is 15 amino acids long. J gave up 5 bases and V 6 bases, and 9 bases lay outside the gene matches. CDR3 in DNA: TGTGCCAGCAGCTTAGCAGGGGGCGGCGATCAGCCCCAGCATTTT. It codes for CASSLAGGGDQPQHF.

The chain joins TRBV30 to TRBJ2-1, with 7 bases lining up with TRBD2. The CDR3 is 14 residues long. In germline, CDR1 is GTSNPN, CDR2 SVGIG (reference sequence). After removal of 2 bases from V and 6 bases from J, the junction contained 7 bases not matched to a gene. CDR3 residues: CAWSQGRLANEQFF. As DNA, the CDR3 is TGTGCCTGGAGTCAGGGAAGACTAGCCAATGAGCAGTTCTTC.

The rearrangement joins TRBV6-1 to TRBJ2-5; perhaps TRBD1 as D (5 bases). The V end lost 6 bases, the J end lost 3 bases, and 11 bases lay between the germline ends. CDR1 and CDR2 from the germline V gene are MNHNS and SASEGT. The CDR3 loop spans 13 amino acids. CDR3 loop: CASRDHRKETQYF. The CDR3 DNA follows: TGTGCCAGCAGAGATCACAGGAAAGAGACCCAGTACTTC.

The V and J genes are TRBV28 and TRBJ2-7; D possibly matches TRBD1 or TRBD2 (5 bases each). The CDR3 spans 13 residues. Germline V gives CDR1 MDHEN, CDR2 SYDVKM. CDR3 coding DNA: TGTGCCAGCAGTTTAGAGGGGCTAGCCACCCCGTCAGTC. This codes for CASSLEGLATPSV.

The CDR3 DNA reads TGTGCCAGCAGCATACAAACCAGGGGTGAGCAGTTCTTC. Amino acid sequence: CASSIQTRGEQFF. V and J are TRBV11-3 and TRBJ2-1; the D gene is possibly TRBD1 (6 bases). V lost 5 bases and J 9 bases, leaving 14 bases between the germline ends. Per the germline V gene, CDR1 is SGHNT and CDR2 is YENEEA. The CDR3 is 13 residues long.

V is TRBV29-1 and J is TRBJ2-1, with D tentatively TRBD2 (5 bases). V lost 4 bases and J 0 bases, leaving 13 bases between the germline ends. Germline V gene data show CDR1 as SQVTM and CDR2 as ANQGSEA. The CDR3 length is 15 residues. CDR3 nucleotides: TGCAGCGTTGTTGAAGAGCGGAACTCCTACAATGAGCAGTTCTTC. Its translation: CSVVEERNSYNEQFF.

This clone was detected only a few times. The V call is TRBV29-1, the J call TRBJ2-5; D remains ambiguous. Germline loops: CDR1 SQVTM, CDR2 ANQGSEA. This CDR3 is 13 amino acids long. Trimming cost V 1 base and J 4 bases, with 10 bases left between them. For the CDR3, the DNA is TGCAGCGTTGAAGTCGGTCGTAGAGAGACCCAGTACTTC. Translating it yields CSVEVGRRETQYF. Full variable domain (missing parts from reference TRBV29-1 and TRBJ2-5): SAVISQKPSRDICQRGTSLTIQCQVDSQVTMMFWYRQQPGQSLTLIATANQGSEATYESGFVIDKFPISRPNLTFSTLTVSNMSPEDSSIYLCSVEVGRRETQYFGPGTRLLVL.

J is TRBJ1-1 and V is TRBV27; perhaps TRBD1 as D (6 bases). The germline V gene encodes CDR1 MNHEY and CDR2 SMNVEV (reference sequence). V was clipped by 2 bases and J by 1 base, with 11 bases between them. The length of the CDR3 is 15 residues. CDR3 protein: CASSLARGSNTEAFF. The DNA of the CDR3 is TGTGCCAGCAGTTTAGCCAGGGGATCGAACACTGAAGCTTTCTTT.

V usage is TRBV29-1 and J usage is TRBJ2-1; 10 positions match TRBD2. The CDR3 extends over 17 amino acids. CDR1 and CDR2 (germline): SQVTM, ANQGSEA. Trimming cost V 0 bases and J 4 bases; bases outside gene matches: 9. The CDR3 region is CSVEDLGLADMYNEQFF. CDR3 DNA sequence: TGCAGCGTTGAAGATCTCGGACTAGCGGATATGTACAATGAGCAGTTCTTC.